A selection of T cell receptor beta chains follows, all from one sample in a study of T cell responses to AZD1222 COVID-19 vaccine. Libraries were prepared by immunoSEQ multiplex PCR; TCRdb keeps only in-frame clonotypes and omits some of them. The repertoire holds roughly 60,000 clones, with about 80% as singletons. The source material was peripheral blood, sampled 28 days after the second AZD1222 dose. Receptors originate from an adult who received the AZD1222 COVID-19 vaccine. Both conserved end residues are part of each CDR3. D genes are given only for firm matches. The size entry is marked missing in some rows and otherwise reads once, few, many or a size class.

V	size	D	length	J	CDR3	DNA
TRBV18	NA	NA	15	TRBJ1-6	CASSPEVAVNSPLHF	TGTGCCAGCTCACCGGAGGTCGCGGTAAATTCACCCCTCCACTTT
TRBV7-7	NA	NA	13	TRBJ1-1	CASSEGFGTEAFF	TGTGCTAGCAGCGAGGGGTTTGGCACTGAAGCTTTCTTT
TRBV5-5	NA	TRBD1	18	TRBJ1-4	CASSLAIRQGAGDEKLFF	TGTGCCAGCAGCTTGGCCATTCGACAGGGGGCTGGGGATGAAAAACTGTTTTTT
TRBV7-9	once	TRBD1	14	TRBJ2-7	CASSLEQGKYEQYF	TGTGCCAGCAGCTTAGAACAGGGGAAGTACGAGCAGTACTTC
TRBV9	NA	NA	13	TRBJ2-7	CASSVAWGYEQYF	TGTGCCAGCAGCGTAGCTTGGGGGTACGAGCAGTACTTC
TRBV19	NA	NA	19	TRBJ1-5	CASSIDLILGGASNQPQHF	TGTGCCAGTAGTATTGACCTAATCTTGGGGGGCGCAAGCAATCAGCCCCAGCATTTT
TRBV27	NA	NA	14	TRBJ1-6	CASSQQGRNSPLHF	TGTGCCAGCAGTCAGCAGGGGCGTAATTCACCCCTCCACTTT
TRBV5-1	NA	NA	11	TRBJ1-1	CASKGEIEAFF	TGCGCCAGCAAAGGAGAGATTGAAGCTTTCTTT
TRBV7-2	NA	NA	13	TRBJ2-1	CASSSRRPNEQFF	TGTGCCAGCAGCTCCCGGAGACCTAATGAGCAGTTCTTC
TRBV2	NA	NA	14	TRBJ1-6	CASMSGDGNSPLHF	TGTGCCAGCATGTCGGGGGACGGAAATTCACCCCTCCACTTT
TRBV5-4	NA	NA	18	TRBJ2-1	CASSLGSSPRPTYNEQFF	TGTGCCAGCAGCTTGGGGTCCAGTCCGAGACCTACATACAATGAGCAGTTCTTC
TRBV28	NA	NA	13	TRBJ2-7	CASSGDRVYEQYF	TGTGCCAGCAGTGGAGACAGAGTCTACGAGCAGTACTTC
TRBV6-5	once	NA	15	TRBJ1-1	CASSYDGGQNTEAFF	TGTGCCAGCAGTTACGATGGGGGGCAGAACACTGAAGCTTTCTTT
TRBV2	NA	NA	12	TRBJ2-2	CASSGATGELFF	TGTGCCAGCAGCGGGGCCACCGGGGAGCTGTTTTTT
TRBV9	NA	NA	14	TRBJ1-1	CASSVVALNTEAFF	TGTGCCAGCAGCGTAGTCGCCCTAAACACTGAAGCTTTCTTT
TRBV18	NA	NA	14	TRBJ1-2	CASSPGGYNYGYTF	TGTGCCAGCTCACCAGGAGGGTACAACTATGGCTACACCTTC
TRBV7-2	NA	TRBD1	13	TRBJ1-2	CASRSTGGFGYTF	TGTGCCAGCAGGTCGACAGGGGGCTTTGGCTACACCTTC
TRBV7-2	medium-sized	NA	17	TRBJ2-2	CASSSLADFSMGGELFF	TGTGCCAGCAGCTCCCTAGCCGATTTTTCCATGGGCGGGGAGCTGTTTTTT
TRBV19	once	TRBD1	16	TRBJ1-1	CASSARQGRGGTEAFF	TGTGCCAGTAGTGCCCGACAGGGGAGAGGGGGAACTGAAGCTTTCTTT
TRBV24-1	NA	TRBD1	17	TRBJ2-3	CAATRRFGQGAPDTQYF	TGTGCCGCCACCAGACGATTTGGACAGGGGGCACCAGATACGCAGTATTTT
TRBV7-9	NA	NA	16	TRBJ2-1	CASSLVSSGPYNEQFF	TGTGCCAGCAGCTTAGTATCCAGCGGGCCTTACAATGAGCAGTTCTTC
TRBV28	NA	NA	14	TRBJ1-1	CASSTPTGNTEAFF	TGTGCCAGCAGTACCCCGACAGGGAACACTGAAGCTTTCTTT
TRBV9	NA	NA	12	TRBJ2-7	CASSVSGNEQYF	TGTGCCAGCAGCGTTAGCGGTAACGAGCAGTACTTC
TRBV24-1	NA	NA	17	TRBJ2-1	CATSDPDTKNSYNEQFF	TGTGCCACCAGTGATCCCGACACTAAGAACTCCTACAATGAGCAGTTCTTC
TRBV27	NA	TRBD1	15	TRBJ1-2	CASSSGQGGFYGYTF	TGTGCCAGCAGTTCGGGACAGGGGGGGTTCTATGGCTACACCTTC
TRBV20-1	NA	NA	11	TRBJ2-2	CSLEGAGELFF	TGCAGCCTTGAGGGGGCCGGGGAGCTGTTTTTT
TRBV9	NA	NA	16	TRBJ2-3	CASSQTPGGTTDTQYF	TGTGCCAGCAGCCAAACGCCGGGCGGGACTACAGATACGCAGTATTTT
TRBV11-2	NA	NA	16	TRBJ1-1	CASSPRVHGMNTEAFF	TGTGCCAGCAGCCCAAGGGTCCATGGGATGAACACTGAAGCTTTCTTT
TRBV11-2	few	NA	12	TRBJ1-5	CASSPTGQPQHF	TGTGCCAGCAGCCCGACGGGACAGCCCCAGCATTTT
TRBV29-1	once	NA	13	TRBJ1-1	CSARRSGDTEAFF	TGCAGCGCCCGGAGGTCGGGGGACACTGAAGCTTTCTTT
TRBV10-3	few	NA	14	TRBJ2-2	CAISESMNTGELFF	TGTGCCATCAGTGAGTCAATGAACACCGGGGAGCTGTTTTTT
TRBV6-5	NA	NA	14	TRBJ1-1	CAATTLFMGPEAFF	TGTGCCGCCACGACCCTGTTTATGGGGCCCGAAGCTTTCTTT
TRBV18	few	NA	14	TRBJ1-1	CASSPSGTPPEAFF	TGTGCCAGCTCACCCTCAGGGACTCCCCCTGAAGCTTTCTTT
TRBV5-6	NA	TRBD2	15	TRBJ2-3	CASSLARGGTDTQYF	TGTGCCAGCAGCTTGGCGCGGGGGGGCACAGATACGCAGTATTTT
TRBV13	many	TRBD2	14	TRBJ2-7	CASSLTSGGYEQYF	TGTGCCAGCAGCTTAACTAGCGGGGGGTACGAGCAGTACTTC
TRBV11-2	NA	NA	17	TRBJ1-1	CASSNIFQMEMNTEAFF	TGTGCCAGCAGCAATATCTTCCAGATGGAAATGAACACTGAAGCTTTCTTT
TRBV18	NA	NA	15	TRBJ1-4	CASSPRGDADEKLFF	TGTGCCAGCTCACCACGGGGGGACGCCGATGAAAAACTGTTTTTT